The 15 T cell receptor beta chains below were found in one sample sequenced in a study of blood T cell repertoires in COVID-19 (dated by TCRdb to about 2020). The method was the immunoSEQ multiplex PCR assay. TCRdb provides this immuneACCESS table in a form limited to in-frame rearrangements. Some clones are lacking; in checked studies, under half of them reflect an unresolved V gene, and why the rest are absent is not known. Counted in this sample were around 130,000 clones; around 81% of them appeared once. The ten largest clones take up 10% to 14% of the sample. Sequencing was performed on peripheral blood. The source of these receptors is a human donor in a cohort sampled during active COVID-19.

The J gene is TRBJ1-3, the V gene TRBV15; 9 nucleotides line up with TRBD1. This CDR3 is 15 amino acids long. Germline lookup yields CDR1 LNHNV and CDR2 YYDKDF (reference sequence). Trimming removed 2 bases from V and 4 bases from J; junction bases left unmatched: 3. The CDR3: CATSRTGGAGNTIYF. In nucleotides, the CDR3 is TGTGCCACCAGCAGAACAGGGGGCGCCGGAAACACCATATATTTT.

The CDR3 protein is CASSLSTPDTQYF. The CDR3 bases are TGTGCCAGCAGTTTATCTACCCCAGATACGCAGTATTTT. The chain recombines TRBV28 with TRBJ2-3; D ambiguous. Trimming cost V 1 base and J 4 bases, with 6 bases left between them. The CDR3 runs to 13 residues. Germline lookup yields CDR1 MDHEN and CDR2 SYDVKM.

This clone appeared a few times. Its ends do not fully match the called genes, so a read error is possible. The chain uses TRBV25-1 and TRBJ1-2; D gene uncertain. The CDR3 consists of 9 residues. Germline CDR1 and CDR2: MGHDK and SYGVNS. CDR3 DNA: TGTGCCAGCAGTGAAGGAGTTGGTTTC. This codes for CASSEGVGF.

The chain links TRBV5-8 to TRBJ1-6; D unclear. The CDR3 spans 15 residues. Germline V gene lookup returns CDR1 SGHTS and CDR2 YDEGEE. V was shortened by 6 bases and J by 8 bases, with 18 bases between the two germline ends. CDR3 residues: CASTTLNLRDSPLHF. The CDR3 DNA is TGTGCCAGCACCACACTAAATTTGAGGGATTCACCCCTCCACTTT.

Here the CDR3 DNA reads TGTGCCAGCAGTCCATTTTACAATGAGCAGTTCTTC. Its protein is CASSPFYNEQFF. This chain links TRBV2 with TRBJ2-1; D not certain. The CDR3 runs to 12 residues. V lost 5 bases, J lost 4 bases, and 6 bases lay in between. Germline V gene lookup returns CDR1 SNHLY and CDR2 FYNNEI.

V gene TRBV27 combines with J gene TRBJ1-2; D remains unclear. Trimming took 7 bases from V and 2 from J, leaving 17 bases between them. This CDR3 has 15 residues. The germline gives CDR1 MNHEY, CDR2 SMNVEV (reference sequence). The CDR3 protein is CASKYGSAYNYGYTF. The DNA for the CDR3 is TGTGCCAGCAAGTATGGTAGCGCATACAACTATGGCTACACCTTC.

The chain employs TRBV7-2 and TRBJ1-2, with unresolved D. The CDR3 sequence is 14 residues long. V lost 0 bases and J 5 bases, leaving 10 bases between the germline ends. CDR1 is SGHTA, CDR2 FQGNSA, per germline. The CDR3 reads CASSLALSPYGYTF. In DNA form, the CDR3 reads TGTGCCAGCAGCTTAGCCCTTTCCCCTTATGGCTACACCTTC.

The rearrangement uses TRBV30 and TRBJ2-1; D possibly corresponds to TRBD2 (5 bases). The V end was cut by 0 bases, the J end by 9 bases, with 9 bases between. The CDR3 spans 12 residues. Germline values: CDR1 GTSNPN, CDR2 SVGIG (reference sequence). CDR3 loop: CAWSVRGPEQFF. The CDR3 DNA follows: TGTGCCTGGAGTGTAAGAGGGCCTGAGCAGTTCTTC.

J is TRBJ1-3 and V is TRBV28; D may be TRBD1 (5 bases). This CDR3 is 15 amino acids long. CDR1 is MDHEN and CDR2 is SYDVKM in the germline V gene. The germline V and J ends were trimmed by 4 bases and 4 bases, with 14 bases remaining between them. In nucleotides, the CDR3 is TGTGCCAGCAGTTCCTTGGGGGGAGGCGGAAACACCATATATTTT. Protein sequence: CASSSLGGGGNTIYF.

V and J are TRBV5-1 and TRBJ2-7; 7 nucleotides align to TRBD2. From germline, CDR1 is SGHRS and CDR2 YFSETQ. The CDR3 is 14 amino acids. V gave up 3 bases and J gave up 3 bases; unmatched junction bases: 6. The CDR3 DNA follows: TGCGCCAGCAGCTGGGGGGGAAGGTTCTACGAGCAGTACTTC. Protein: CASSWGGRFYEQYF.

The chain has TRBV6-5 and TRBJ2-3; the match to TRBD1 covers 11 bases. In germline, CDR1 is MNHEY, CDR2 SVGAGI. J was trimmed by 5 bases and V by 2 bases; bases with no gene match: 6. CDR3 length: 16 residues. CDR3 nucleotides: TGTGCCAGCAGTTACCCCGCGGGACAGGGGGTAGATACGCAGTATTTT. It encodes CASSYPAGQGVDTQYF.

As to this clone: The junction and the germline gene differ at one end; a read error may be behind it. V gene TRBV5-1 combines with J gene TRBJ2-3; possibly TRBD2 for D (6 bases). Germline V gives CDR1 SGHRS, CDR2 YFSETQ. This CDR3 region has 13 residues. The chain's CDR3 is CASSVTSRDTQYF. CDR3 sequence (DNA): TGCGCCAGCAGCGTCACTAGCAGAGATACGCAGTATTTT.

This rearrangement joins TRBV28 to TRBJ1-5; 7 bases are shared with TRBD1. Trimming at V came to 6 bases and at J to 3 bases, leaving 11 bases not matched to a gene. Germline V CDR1 and CDR2: MDHEN, SYDVKM. The CDR3 length is 16 residues. The CDR3 bases are TGTGCCAGCAGCAGCGCCGGGACAGAGTCCAATCAGCCCCAGCATTTT. Translating it yields CASSSAGTESNQPQHF. Filled out from reference TRBV28 and TRBJ1-5, the complete variable domain reads DVKVTQSSRYLVKRTGEKVFLECVQDMDHENMFWYRQDPGLGLRLIYFSYDVKMKEKGDIPEGYSVSREKKERFSLILESASTNQTSMYLCASSSAGTESNQPQHFGDGTRLSIL.

V gene TRBV27 combines with J gene TRBJ2-1; possible D gene TRBD2, 5 bases. V was shortened by 5 bases and J by 5 bases, with 10 bases between the two germline ends. This CDR3 is 13 amino acids long. The V gene's germline CDR1 is MNHEY and CDR2 SMNVEV (reference sequence). The CDR3: CASSPRADNEQFF. The CDR3 region has the DNA TGTGCCAGCAGTCCTAGAGCGGACAATGAGCAGTTCTTC.

The chain links TRBV4-1 to TRBJ2-7, with D tentatively TRBD1 (6 bases). This CDR3 region has 14 residues. CDR1 is MGHRA, CDR2 YSYEKL, per germline. V lost 4 bases and J 6 bases, leaving 16 bases between the germline ends. Here the CDR3 DNA reads TGCGCCAGCAGCCTGATCCGGACAGCAGGCGAGCAGTACTTC. Protein sequence: CASSLIRTAGEQYF.